A selection of T cell receptor beta chains follows, all from one sample in a study of T cell clonotyping in hematopoietic cell transplantation. Repertoires were generated with immunoSEQ multiplex PCR, while TCRdb's copy carries only in-frame clones and drops some. The sample lists approximately 9,000 clones, around 80% occurring once. The specimen was PBMCs, collected at the time of graft-versus-host disease after allogeneic stem cell transplant. The origin of the receptors is a male patient aged 55 to 69 who had an allogeneic stem cell transplant from an unrelated donor, so the T cells may come from the graft donor. Some clones in this sample may be carry-over from other donors' samples. CDR3s include the opening cysteine and the closing phenylalanine or tryptophan. The order of the fields is V gene, J gene, clone size, D gene, CDR3 protein, CDR3 DNA. A D gene is named only where the DNA matches it firmly. Part of the rows lack a size; the others show once, few, many or a class for expanded clones.

v_call: TRBV11-2
j_call: TRBJ1-6
clone_size: once
d_call: -
cdr3_aa: CASSLARSPLHF
cdr3_nt: TGTGCCAGCAGCTTAGCCCGGTCACCCCTCCACTTT

v_call: TRBV2
j_call: TRBJ2-3
clone_size: -
d_call: TRBD1
cdr3_aa: CASNTGGGTQYF
cdr3_nt: TGTGCCAGCAACACAGGGGGCGGTACGCAGTATTTT

v_call: TRBV29-1
j_call: TRBJ1-3
clone_size: -
d_call: -
cdr3_aa: CSVADSSGNTIYF
cdr3_nt: TGCAGCGTTGCTGACAGTTCTGGAAACACCATATATTTT

v_call: TRBV5-6
j_call: TRBJ2-6
clone_size: -
d_call: TRBD1
cdr3_aa: CASTRGQASSGANVLTF
cdr3_nt: TGTGCCAGCACCCGCGGACAGGCTAGCTCTGGGGCCAACGTCCTGACTTTC

v_call: TRBV19
j_call: TRBJ2-7
clone_size: -
d_call: TRBD1
cdr3_aa: CASSIGQGAYEQYF
cdr3_nt: TGTGCCAGTAGTATCGGACAGGGGGCTTACGAGCAGTACTTC

v_call: TRBV5-1
j_call: TRBJ1-1
clone_size: -
d_call: -
cdr3_aa: CASSFRRLNTEAFF
cdr3_nt: TGCGCCAGCAGCTTTCGCAGGCTTAACACTGAAGCTTTCTTT

v_call: TRBV29-1
j_call: TRBJ2-7
clone_size: -
d_call: -
cdr3_aa: CSAGQTTYEQYF
cdr3_nt: TGCAGCGCAGGACAAACGACCTACGAGCAGTACTTC

v_call: TRBV6-1
j_call: TRBJ2-5
clone_size: -
d_call: TRBD1
cdr3_aa: CASSDEQGFAYQETQYF
cdr3_nt: TGTGCCAGCAGTGACGAACAGGGGTTTGCGTACCAAGAGACCCAGTACTTC

v_call: TRBV7-3
j_call: TRBJ1-6
clone_size: few
d_call: -
cdr3_aa: CASSLNRNSPLHF
cdr3_nt: TGTGCCAGCAGCTTAAACAGGAATTCACCCCTCCACTTT

v_call: TRBV7-6
j_call: TRBJ1-4
clone_size: -
d_call: TRBD1
cdr3_aa: CASSLMGQGEKLFF
cdr3_nt: TGTGCCAGCAGCTTGATGGGACAGGGTGAAAAACTGTTTTTT

v_call: TRBV19
j_call: TRBJ1-4
clone_size: -
d_call: -
cdr3_aa: CASSQWGEYEKLFF
cdr3_nt: TGTGCCAGTAGTCAGTGGGGGGAATATGAAAAACTGTTTTTT